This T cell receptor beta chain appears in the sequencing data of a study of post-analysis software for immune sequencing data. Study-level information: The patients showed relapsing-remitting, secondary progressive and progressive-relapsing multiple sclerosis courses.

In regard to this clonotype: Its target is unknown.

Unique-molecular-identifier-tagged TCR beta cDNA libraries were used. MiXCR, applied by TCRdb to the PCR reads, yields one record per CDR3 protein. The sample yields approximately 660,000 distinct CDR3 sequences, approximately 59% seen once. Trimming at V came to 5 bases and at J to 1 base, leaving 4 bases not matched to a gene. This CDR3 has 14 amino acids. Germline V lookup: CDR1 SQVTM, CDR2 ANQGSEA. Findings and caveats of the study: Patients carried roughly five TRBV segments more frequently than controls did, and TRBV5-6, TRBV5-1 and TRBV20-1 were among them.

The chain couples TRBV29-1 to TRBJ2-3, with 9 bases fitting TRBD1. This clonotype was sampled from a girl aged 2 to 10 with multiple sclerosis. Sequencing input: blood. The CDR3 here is CSVIRDRGTDTQYF. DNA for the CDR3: TGCAGCGTTATCCGGGACAGGGGCACAGATACGCAGTATTTT.